This T cell receptor beta chain was captured by sequencing in a study of control samples from healthy donors and cancer patients. TCRdb's copy holds only in-frame clones and misses some; the assay was immunoSEQ multiplex PCR. The sample holds about 92,000 clones, more than 75% seen once. Trimming shortened V by 0 bases and J by 3 bases, and 23 bases separated the two germline ends. Germline loops: CDR1 LGHDT, CDR2 YNNKEL (reference sequence). The CDR3 extends over 19 amino acids. Sequenced input: blood. This TCR was recovered from a woman aged 60-70 years in good health. The V gene is TRBV3-1 (or the pseudogene TRBV3-2), the J gene TRBJ2-5, with a weak D call TRBD2 (6 bases). DNA for the CDR3: TGTGCCAGCAGCCAAGATACCGAACTAGCTTGGCCAACTGAAGAGACCCAGTACTTC. Translating it yields CASSQDTELAWPTEETQYF.